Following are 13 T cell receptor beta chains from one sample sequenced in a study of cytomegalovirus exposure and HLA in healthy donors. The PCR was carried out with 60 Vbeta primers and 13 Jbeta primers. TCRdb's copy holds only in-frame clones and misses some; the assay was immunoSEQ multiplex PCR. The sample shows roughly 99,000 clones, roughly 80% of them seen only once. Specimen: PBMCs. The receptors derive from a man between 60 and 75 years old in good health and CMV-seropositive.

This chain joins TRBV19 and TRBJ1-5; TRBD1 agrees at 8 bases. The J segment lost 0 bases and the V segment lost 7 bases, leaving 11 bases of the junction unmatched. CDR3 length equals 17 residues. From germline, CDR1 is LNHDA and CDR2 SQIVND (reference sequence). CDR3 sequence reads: CASNTGQAGYSNQPQHF. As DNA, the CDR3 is TGTGCCAGTAATACGGGACAGGCGGGTTATAGCAATCAGCCCCAGCATTTT.

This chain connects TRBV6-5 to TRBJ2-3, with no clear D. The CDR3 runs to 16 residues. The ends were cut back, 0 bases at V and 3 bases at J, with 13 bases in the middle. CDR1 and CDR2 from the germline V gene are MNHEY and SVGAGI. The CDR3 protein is CASSYSILGQTDTQYF. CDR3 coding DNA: TGTGCCAGCAGTTACTCGATTCTCGGTCAAACAGATACGCAGTATTTT.

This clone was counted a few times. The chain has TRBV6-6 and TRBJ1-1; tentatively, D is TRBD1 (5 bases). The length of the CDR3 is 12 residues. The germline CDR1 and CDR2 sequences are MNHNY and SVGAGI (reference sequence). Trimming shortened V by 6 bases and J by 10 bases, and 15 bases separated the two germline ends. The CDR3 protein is CASSVQALGAFF. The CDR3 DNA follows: TGTGCCAGCAGCGTACAGGCCCTGGGAGCTTTCTTT.

The CDR3 protein is CARSDTGGTVITYGYTF. As DNA, the CDR3 is TGTGCCAGAAGTGATACGGGGGGGACAGTTATAACCTATGGCTACACCTTC. J is TRBJ1-2 and V is TRBV5-3, with 7 bases lining up with TRBD1. TRBV5-3 is annotated as an ORF whose role is uncertain. The V and J ends lost 5 bases and 4 bases, in that order; junction bases with no gene match: 17. This CDR3 has 17 amino acids.

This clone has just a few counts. CDR3 nucleotide sequence: TGTGCCAGTAGTCCAGGGGGCTGGGATGGAAACACCATATATTTT. Translating it yields CASSPGGWDGNTIYF. The genes are TRBV19 and TRBJ1-3; 8 bases agree with TRBD1. Germline V gene lookup returns CDR1 LNHDA and CDR2 SQIVND (reference sequence). There are 15 residues in the CDR3. With V trimmed by 5 bases and J by 3 bases, 6 bases remained unmatched.

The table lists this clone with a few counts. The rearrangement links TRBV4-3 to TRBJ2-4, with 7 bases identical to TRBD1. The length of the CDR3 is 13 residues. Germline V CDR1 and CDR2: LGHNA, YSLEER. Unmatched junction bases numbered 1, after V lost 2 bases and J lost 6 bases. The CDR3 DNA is TGCGCCAGCAGCCAACGACAGGGAAACATTCAGTACTTC. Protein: CASSQRQGNIQYF.

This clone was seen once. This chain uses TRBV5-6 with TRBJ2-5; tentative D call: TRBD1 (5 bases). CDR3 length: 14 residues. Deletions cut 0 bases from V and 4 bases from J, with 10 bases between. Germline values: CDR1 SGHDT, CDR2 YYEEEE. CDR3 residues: CASSLDGRAETQYF. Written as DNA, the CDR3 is TGTGCCAGCAGCTTGGATGGCAGGGCAGAGACCCAGTACTTC.

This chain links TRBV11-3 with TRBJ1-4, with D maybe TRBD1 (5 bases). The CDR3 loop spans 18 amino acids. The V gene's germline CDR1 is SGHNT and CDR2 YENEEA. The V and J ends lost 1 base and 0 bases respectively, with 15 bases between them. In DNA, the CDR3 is TGTGCCAGCAGCTTAGTTTACAGGTGTGGTCCAACTAATGAAAAACTGTTTTTT. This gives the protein CASSLVYRCGPTNEKLFF.

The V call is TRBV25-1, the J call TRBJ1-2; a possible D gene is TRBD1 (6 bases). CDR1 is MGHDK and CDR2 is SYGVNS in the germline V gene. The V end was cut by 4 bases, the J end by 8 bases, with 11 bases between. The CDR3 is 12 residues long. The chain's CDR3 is CASSGPGVGYTF. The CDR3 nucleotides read TGTGCCAGCAGTGGCCCAGGGGTCGGCTACACCTTC.

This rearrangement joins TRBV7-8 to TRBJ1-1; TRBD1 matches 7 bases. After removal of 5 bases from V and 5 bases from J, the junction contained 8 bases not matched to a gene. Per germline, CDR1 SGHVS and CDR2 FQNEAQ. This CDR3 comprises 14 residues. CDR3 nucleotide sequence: TGTGCCAGCAGCCCGACAGGGAAGGGGACTGAAGCTTTCTTT. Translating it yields CASSPTGKGTEAFF.

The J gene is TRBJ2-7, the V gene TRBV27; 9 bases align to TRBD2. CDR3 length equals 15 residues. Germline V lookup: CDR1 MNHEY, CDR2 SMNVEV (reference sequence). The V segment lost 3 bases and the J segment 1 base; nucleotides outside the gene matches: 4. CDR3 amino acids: CASSLESGGSYEQYF. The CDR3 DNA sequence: TGTGCCAGCAGTTTGGAAAGCGGGGGGTCCTACGAGCAGTACTTC.

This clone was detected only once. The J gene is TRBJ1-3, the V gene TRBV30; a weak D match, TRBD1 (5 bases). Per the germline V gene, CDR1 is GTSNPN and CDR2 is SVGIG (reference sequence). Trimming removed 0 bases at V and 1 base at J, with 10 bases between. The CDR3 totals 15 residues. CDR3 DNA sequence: TGTGCCTGGAGTGTGGGGCAGCCTTCTGGAAACACCATATATTTT. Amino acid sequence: CAWSVGQPSGNTIYF.

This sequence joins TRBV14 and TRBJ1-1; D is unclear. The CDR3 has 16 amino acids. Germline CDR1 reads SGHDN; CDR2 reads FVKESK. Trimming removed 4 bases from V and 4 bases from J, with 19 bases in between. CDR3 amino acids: CASSPFWLITGTEAFF. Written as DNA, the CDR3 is TGTGCCAGCAGCCCATTTTGGTTGATCACGGGCACTGAAGCTTTCTTT.